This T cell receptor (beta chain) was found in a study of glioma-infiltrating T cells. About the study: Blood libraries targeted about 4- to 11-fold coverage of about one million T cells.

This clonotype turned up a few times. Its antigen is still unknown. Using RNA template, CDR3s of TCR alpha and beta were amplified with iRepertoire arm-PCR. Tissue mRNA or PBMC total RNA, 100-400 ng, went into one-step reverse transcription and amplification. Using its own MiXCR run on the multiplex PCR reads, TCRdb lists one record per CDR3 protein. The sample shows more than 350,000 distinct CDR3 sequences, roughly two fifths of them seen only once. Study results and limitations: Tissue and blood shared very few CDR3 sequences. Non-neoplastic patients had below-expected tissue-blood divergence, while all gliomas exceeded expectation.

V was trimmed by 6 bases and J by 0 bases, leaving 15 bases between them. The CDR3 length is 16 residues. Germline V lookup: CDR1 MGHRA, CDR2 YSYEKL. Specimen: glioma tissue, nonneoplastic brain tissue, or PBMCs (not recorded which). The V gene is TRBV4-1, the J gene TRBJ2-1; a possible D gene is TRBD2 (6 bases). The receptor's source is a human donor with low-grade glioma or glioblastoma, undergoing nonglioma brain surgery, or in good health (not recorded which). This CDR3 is CASRQPGTDSYNEQFF. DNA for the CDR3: TGCGCCAGCAGGCAACCTGGGACTGACTCCTACAATGAGCAGTTCTTC.